The sequence of this TCR beta chain was determined in a study of cytomegalovirus exposure and HLA in healthy donors. PCR employed 60 Vbeta and 13 Jbeta primers. Sequencing was performed with immunoSEQ multiplex PCR; in TCRdb, only in-frame clones are kept and a portion is missing. The sample records around 150,000 clones, about 64% being singletons. Study results and caveats: Previously analyzed data showed that most TCR beta V segments were productive at a frequency of about 90% or about 30%. A later analysis by the authors found several of the most significant clusters apparently linked to common viral pathogens.

V was clipped by 0 bases and J by 14 bases, with 20 bases between them. The CDR3 runs 15 residues. The germline V gene encodes CDR1 SGHRS and CDR2 YFSETQ. This clone came up a few times. Its antigen is unknown. Sequenced material: PBMCs. V usage is TRBV5-1 and J usage is TRBJ1-4; TRBD1 might be the D (5 bases). The source of this sequence is a woman in her thirties or forties in good health and CMV-seronegative. The CDR3 loop is CASSLGSGFDRHLFF. The CDR3 DNA reads TGCGCCAGCAGCTTGGGTTCAGGGTTTGACCGACACCTGTTTTTT.